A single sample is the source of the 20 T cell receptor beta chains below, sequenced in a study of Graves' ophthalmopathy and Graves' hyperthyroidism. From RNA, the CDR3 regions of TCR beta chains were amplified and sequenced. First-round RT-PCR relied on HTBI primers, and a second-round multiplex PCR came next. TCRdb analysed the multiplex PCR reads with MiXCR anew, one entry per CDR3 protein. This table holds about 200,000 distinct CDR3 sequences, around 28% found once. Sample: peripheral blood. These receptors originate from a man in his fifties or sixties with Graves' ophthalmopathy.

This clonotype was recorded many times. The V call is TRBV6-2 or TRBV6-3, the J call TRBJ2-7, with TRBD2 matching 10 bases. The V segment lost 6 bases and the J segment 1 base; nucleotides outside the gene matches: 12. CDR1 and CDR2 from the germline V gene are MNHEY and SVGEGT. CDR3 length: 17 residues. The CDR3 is CASSSGIRTSGSYEQYF. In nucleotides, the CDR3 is TGTGCCAGCAGCTCAGGAATTCGGACTAGCGGTTCCTACGAGCAGTACTTC.

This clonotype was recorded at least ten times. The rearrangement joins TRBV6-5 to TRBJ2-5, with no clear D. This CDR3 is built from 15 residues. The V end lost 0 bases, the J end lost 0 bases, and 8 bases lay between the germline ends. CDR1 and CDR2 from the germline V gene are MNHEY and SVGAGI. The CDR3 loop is CASSYSMGHQETQYF. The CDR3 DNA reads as TGTGCCAGCAGTTACTCGATGGGCCACCAAGAGACCCAGTACTTC.

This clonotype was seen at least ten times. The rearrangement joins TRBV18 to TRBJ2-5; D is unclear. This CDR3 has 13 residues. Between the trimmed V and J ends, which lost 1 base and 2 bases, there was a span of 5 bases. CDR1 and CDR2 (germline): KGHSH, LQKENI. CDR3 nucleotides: TGTGCCAGCTCACCACGGCGGCAAGAGACCCAGTACTTC. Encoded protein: CASSPRRQETQYF.

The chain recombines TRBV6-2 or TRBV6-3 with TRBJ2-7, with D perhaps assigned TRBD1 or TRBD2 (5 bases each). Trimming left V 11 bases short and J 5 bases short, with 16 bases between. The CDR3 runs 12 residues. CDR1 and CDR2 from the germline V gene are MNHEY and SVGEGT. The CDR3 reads CAGGHVWNEQYF. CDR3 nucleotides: TGTGCCGGAGGACACGTTTGGAACGAGCAGTACTTC.

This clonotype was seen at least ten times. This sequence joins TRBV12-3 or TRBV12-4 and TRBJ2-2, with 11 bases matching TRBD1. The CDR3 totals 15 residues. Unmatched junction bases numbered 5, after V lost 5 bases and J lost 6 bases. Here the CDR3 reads CASSLRDRGAGELFF. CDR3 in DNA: TGTGCCAGCAGTCTCAGGGACAGGGGGGCCGGGGAGCTGTTTTTT.

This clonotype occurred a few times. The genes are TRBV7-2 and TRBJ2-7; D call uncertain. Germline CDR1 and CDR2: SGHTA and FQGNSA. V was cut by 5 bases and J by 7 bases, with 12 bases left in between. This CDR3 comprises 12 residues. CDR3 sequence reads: CASSPTSREQYF. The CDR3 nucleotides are TGTGCCAGCAGCCCAACGTCAAGGGAGCAGTACTTC.

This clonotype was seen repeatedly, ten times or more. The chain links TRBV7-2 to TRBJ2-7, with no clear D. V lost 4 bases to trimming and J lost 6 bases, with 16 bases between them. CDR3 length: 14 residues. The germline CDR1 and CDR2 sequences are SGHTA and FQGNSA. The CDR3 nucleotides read TGTGCCAGCAGCTGGACCGCCCTAGGTTCCGAGCAGTACTTC. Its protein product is CASSWTALGSEQYF.

DNA of the CDR3: TGTGCCAGCAGTTATGCGGCCTCCTACGAGCAGTACTTC. Its protein product is CASSYAASYEQYF. The rearrangement joins TRBV6-5 to TRBJ2-7, with D unclear. Germline V lookup: CDR1 MNHEY, CDR2 SVGAGI. V was clipped by 3 bases and J by 0 bases, with 6 bases between them. The CDR3 is 13 amino acids.

CDR3 residues: CASSLGPAVNTEAFF. The CDR3 DNA reads TGTGCCAGCAGCTTAGGCCCAGCCGTGAACACTGAAGCTTTCTTT. V gene TRBV11-3 combines with J gene TRBJ1-1; D gene uncertain. Looked up from germline, CDR1 is SGHNT and CDR2 is YENEEA. This CDR3 has 15 residues. The V end was cut by 1 base, the J end by 0 bases, with 9 bases between.

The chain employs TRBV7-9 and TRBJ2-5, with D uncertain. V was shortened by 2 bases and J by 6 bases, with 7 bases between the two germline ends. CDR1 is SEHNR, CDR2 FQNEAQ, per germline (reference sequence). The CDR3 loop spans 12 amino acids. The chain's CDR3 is CASSLHDKTQYF. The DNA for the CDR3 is TGTGCCAGCAGCTTACACGATAAGACCCAGTACTTC.

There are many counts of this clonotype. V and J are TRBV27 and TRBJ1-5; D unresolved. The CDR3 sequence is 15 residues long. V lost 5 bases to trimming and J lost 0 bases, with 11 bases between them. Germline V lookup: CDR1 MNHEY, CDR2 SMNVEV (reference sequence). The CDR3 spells CASSPYGVSNQPQHF. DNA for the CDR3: TGTGCCAGCAGTCCATACGGGGTTAGCAATCAGCCCCAGCATTTT.

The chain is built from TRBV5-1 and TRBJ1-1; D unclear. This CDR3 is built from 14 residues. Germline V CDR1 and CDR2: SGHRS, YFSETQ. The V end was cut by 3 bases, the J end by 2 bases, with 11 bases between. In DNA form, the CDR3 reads TGCGCCAGCAGCTATGAGACAACTAACACTGAAGCTTTCTTT. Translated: CASSYETTNTEAFF.

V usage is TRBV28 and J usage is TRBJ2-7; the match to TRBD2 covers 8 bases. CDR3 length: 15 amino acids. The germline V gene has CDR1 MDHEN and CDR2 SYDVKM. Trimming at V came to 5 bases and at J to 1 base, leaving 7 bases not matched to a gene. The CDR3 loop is CASSPIRGRSYEQYF. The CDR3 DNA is TGTGCCAGCAGTCCTATTCGCGGGAGGTCCTACGAGCAGTACTTC.

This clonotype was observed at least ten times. The CDR3 coding sequence is TGTGCCAGCAGCCCCCGAACAGGGACCAATCAAGAGACCCAGTACTTC. This sequence encodes CASSPRTGTNQETQYF. The chain carries TRBV7-2 and TRBJ2-5, with TRBD1 as a possible D gene (6 bases). V was cut by 5 bases and J by 2 bases, with 18 bases left in between. Germline lookup yields CDR1 SGHTA and CDR2 FQGNSA. The CDR3 spans 16 residues.

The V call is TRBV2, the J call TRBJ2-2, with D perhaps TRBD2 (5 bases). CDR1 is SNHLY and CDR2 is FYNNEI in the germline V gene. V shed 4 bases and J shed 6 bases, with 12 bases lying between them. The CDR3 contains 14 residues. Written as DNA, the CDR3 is TGTGCCAGCAGTGGGAGGACGATCGCCGGGGAGCTGTTTTTT. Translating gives CASSGRTIAGELFF.

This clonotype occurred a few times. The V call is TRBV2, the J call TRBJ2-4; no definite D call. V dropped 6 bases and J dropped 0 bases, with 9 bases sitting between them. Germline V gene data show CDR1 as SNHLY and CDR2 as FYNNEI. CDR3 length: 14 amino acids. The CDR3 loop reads CASRYGLAKNIQYF. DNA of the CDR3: TGTGCCAGCAGATATGGGCTAGCCAAAAACATTCAGTACTTC.

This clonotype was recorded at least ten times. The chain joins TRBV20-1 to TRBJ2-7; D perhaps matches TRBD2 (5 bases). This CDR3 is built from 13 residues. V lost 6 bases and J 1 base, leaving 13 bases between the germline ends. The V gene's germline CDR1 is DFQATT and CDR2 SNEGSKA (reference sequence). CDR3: CSAPSLASYEQYF. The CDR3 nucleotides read TGCAGTGCACCCTCTCTAGCTTCCTACGAGCAGTACTTC.

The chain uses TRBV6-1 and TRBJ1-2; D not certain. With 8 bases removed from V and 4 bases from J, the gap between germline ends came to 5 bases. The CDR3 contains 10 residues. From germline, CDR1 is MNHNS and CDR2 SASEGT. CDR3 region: CASYSYGYTF. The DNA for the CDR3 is TGTGCCAGCTACAGCTATGGCTACACCTTC.

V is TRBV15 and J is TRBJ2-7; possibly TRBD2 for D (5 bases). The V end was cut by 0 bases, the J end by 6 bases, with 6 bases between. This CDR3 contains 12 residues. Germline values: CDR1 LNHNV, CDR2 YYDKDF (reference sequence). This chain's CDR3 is CATSRDSGEQYF. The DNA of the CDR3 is TGTGCCACCAGCAGAGACAGCGGCGAGCAGTACTTC.

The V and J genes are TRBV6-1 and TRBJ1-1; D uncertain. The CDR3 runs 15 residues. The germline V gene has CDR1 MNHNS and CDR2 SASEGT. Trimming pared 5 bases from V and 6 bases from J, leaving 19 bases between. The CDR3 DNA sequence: TGTGCCAGCAGTCCTATTCGTCAGGTCGTCGCTGAAGCTTTCTTT. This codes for CASSPIRQVVAEAFF.